This T cell receptor (beta chain) is from a study of cytomegalovirus exposure and HLA in healthy donors. Turning to the study itself: Unique TCRs from HLA-typed donors, around 93 million of them, were held in an early data release. Whole-study results and caveats: It was taken for granted in presence/absence analyses that sequencing depth across donors was roughly uniform. A later analysis reportedly found fewer N-insertions in an Asian-associated ancestry cluster than the roughly 700-donor mean. A later analysis linked a missense DCLRE1C variant to TCR beta V- and J-gene trimming.

PCR amplification relied on 60 Vbeta primers (plus 13 Jbeta primers). Using immunoSEQ multiplex PCR, the repertoire was profiled, and TCRdb retains in-frame clones only, with some absent. The sample consists of about 130,000 clones, 83% of them appearing once. A word on this clone: Its antigen is not identified.

V lost 2 bases to trimming and J lost 1 base; unmatched junction nucleotides: 3. CDR1 and CDR2 (germline): MNHEY, SVGAGI. The CDR3 totals 15 residues. The sequence came from a woman in her thirties or forties in good health and CMV-seropositive. Sample: PBMCs. The gene calls are TRBV6-5 and TRBJ2-7; 9 bases are a match to TRBD1. For the CDR3, the DNA is TGTGCCAGCAGTTACGCGGGACAGGGTTCCTACGAGCAGTACTTC. Its translation: CASSYAGQGSYEQYF.